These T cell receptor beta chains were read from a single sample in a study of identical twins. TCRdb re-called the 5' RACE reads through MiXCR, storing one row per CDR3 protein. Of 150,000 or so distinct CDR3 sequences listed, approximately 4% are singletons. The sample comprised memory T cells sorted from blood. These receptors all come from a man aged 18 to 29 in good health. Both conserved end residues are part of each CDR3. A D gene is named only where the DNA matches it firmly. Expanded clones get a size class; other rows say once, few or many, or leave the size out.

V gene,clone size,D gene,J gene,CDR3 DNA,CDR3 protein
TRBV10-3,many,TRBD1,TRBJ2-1,TGTGCCATCAGTGTAGGACAGGGGGCCGGCAATGAGCAGTTCTTC,CAISVGQGAGNEQFF
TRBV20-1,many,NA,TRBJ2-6,TGCAGTGCTAGCGGTTTCGGCAGGGGCGGCTCTGGGGCCAACGTCCTGACTTTC,CSASGFGRGGSGANVLTF
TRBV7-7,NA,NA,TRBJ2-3,TGTGCCAGCAGCTCCGCTCAGGGTAGCACAGATACGCAGTATTTT,CASSSAQGSTDTQYF
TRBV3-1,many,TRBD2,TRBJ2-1,TGTGCCAGCAGCCTCGGGACTAGCGGGGCTAATGAGCAGTTCTTC,CASSLGTSGANEQFF
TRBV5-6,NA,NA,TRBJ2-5,TGTGCCAGCAGCGTCGGAGAGACCAAGTACTTC,CASSVGETKYF
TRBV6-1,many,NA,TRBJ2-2,TGTGCCAGCAGAAAAAACAGGGCGTCGACCGGGGAGCTGTTTTTT,CASRKNRASTGELFF
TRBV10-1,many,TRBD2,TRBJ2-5,TGCGCCAGCAGTGAGTCGAGGCTAGCGGGAGGAACGGAGACCCAGTACTTC,CASSESRLAGGTETQYF
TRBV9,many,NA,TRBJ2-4,TGTGCCAGCAGCGTTCGGGGGGCGGACATTCAGTACTTC,CASSVRGADIQYF
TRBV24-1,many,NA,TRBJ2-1,TGTGCCACCAGTGATTGGACGTCCAATGAGCAGTTCTTC,CATSDWTSNEQFF
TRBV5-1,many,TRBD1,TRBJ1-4,TGCGCCAGCAGCTTGGCCGCCAGGGGGAATGAAAAACTGTTTTTT,CASSLAARGNEKLFF
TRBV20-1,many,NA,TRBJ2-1,TGCAGTGCTAGAGAGGCGGGAAGGTCCTACAATGAGCAGTTCTTC,CSAREAGRSYNEQFF
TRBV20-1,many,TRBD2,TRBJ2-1,TGCAGTGCAAGGTCGCGCGGGAGAAACAATGAGCAGTTCTTC,CSARSRGRNNEQFF
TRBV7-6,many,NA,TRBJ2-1,TGTGCCAGCAGCCCCGGCGTCCAGGGGAGGAACAATGAGCAGTTCTTC,CASSPGVQGRNNEQFF
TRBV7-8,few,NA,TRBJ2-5,TGTGCCAGCAGCCCTTGGGCCAAAACGGACGGGACCCAGTACTTC,CASSPWAKTDGTQYF
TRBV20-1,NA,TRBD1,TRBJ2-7,TGCAGTGCTAGCGCCTCAATTACCCTGTCGTTAGGGGGCAGAGACGAGCAGTACTTC,CSASASITLSLGGRDEQYF
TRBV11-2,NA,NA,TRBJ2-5,TGTGCCAGCAGCCCCGCTGGTGGACAACAAGAGACCCAGTACTTC,CASSPAGGQQETQYF
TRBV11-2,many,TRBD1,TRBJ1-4,TGTGCCAGCAGCTTAAGTACAGGGGGCTATGAAAAACTGTTTTTT,CASSLSTGGYEKLFF
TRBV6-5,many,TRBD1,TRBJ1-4,TGTGCCAGCAGTTACGGCGTCGTCGGACAGGGGAGTGAAAAACTGTTTTTT,CASSYGVVGQGSEKLFF
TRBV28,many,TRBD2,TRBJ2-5,TGTGCCAGCAGTTTGGATTTTTGGGGGAGGGGACAAGAGACCCAGTACTTC,CASSLDFWGRGQETQYF
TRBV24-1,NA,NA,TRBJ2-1,TGTGCCACCAGTGCTTGGTCGGCGGGTGAGCAGTTCTTC,CATSAWSAGEQFF
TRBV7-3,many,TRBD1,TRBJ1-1,TGTGCCAGCAGCATAGGGGGGACAGGGGGGAAGACTGAAGCTTTCTTT,CASSIGGTGGKTEAFF
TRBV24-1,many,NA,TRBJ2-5,TGTGCCACCAGTGATTGGGGGGAAGTGGAGACCCAGTACTTC,CATSDWGEVETQYF
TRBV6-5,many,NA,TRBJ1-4,TGTGCCAGCAGTTACTCGAGGGGGGGAGGTACTGAAAAACTGTTTTTT,CASSYSRGGGTEKLFF
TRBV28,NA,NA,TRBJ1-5,TGTGCCAGCACCCCTTTGGGGAATCAGCCCCAGCATTTT,CASTPLGNQPQHF
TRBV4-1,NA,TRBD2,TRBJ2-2,TGCGCCAGCAGCCAAGATCCGGGAGGGTTGACCGGGGAGCTGTTTTTT,CASSQDPGGLTGELFF
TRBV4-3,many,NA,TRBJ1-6,TGCGCCAGCAGCCAAGATACGGACGCACCCCTCCACTTT,CASSQDTDAPLHF
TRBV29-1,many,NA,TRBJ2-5,TGCAGCGTTCGACCACTCCAAGAGACCCAGTACTTC,CSVRPLQETQYF
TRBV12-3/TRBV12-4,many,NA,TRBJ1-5,TGTGCCAGCAGTTTTCACAGGCAGGCAGATCAGCCCCAGCATTTT,CASSFHRQADQPQHF
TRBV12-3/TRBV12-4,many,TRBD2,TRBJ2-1,TGTGCCAGCAGTTCAGGACTAGCGAAGAATGAGCAGTTCTTC,CASSSGLAKNEQFF
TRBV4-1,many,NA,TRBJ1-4,TGCGCCAGCAGCCCCGGGACAACTAATGAAAAACTGTTTTTT,CASSPGTTNEKLFF
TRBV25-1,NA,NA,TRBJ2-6,TGTGCCAGCAGTGAACAAAGGCGGGAATTGTGGGGGGCCAACGTCCTGACTTTC,CASSEQRRELWGANVLTF
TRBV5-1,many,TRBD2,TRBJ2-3,TGCGCCAGCAGCTTGGCCACGGCTAGCGGGAACTCAGATACGCAGTATTTT,CASSLATASGNSDTQYF
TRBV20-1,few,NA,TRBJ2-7,TGCAGTGCACAAGGCCCAGGGGGGCCCTACGAGCAGTACTTC,CSAQGPGGPYEQYF
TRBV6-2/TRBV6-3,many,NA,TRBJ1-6,TGTGCCAGCAGCCCCCAACCCGGGACTTATTCACCCCTCCACTTT,CASSPQPGTYSPLHF
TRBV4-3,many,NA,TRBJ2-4,TGCGCCAGCAGCCAAGAGAAGAGAGCCAAAAACATTCAGTACTTC,CASSQEKRAKNIQYF
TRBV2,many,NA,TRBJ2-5,TGTGCCAGCAGTGCCCAGGGACTGAAAGAGACCCAGTACTTC,CASSAQGLKETQYF
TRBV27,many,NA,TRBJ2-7,TGTGCCAGCAGGGCGGGACACGGCTCCTACGAGCAGTACTTC,CASRAGHGSYEQYF
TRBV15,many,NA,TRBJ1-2,TGTGCCACCAGCAGAGAACCCATCTATGGCTACACCTTC,CATSREPIYGYTF
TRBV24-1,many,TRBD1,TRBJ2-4,TGTGCCACCAGTGAACGACAGGGTAGCATTCAGTACTTC,CATSERQGSIQYF
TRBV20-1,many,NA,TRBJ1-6,TGCAGTGCTGCCGGACGGTTGAACTCCTATAATTCACCCCTCCACTTT,CSAAGRLNSYNSPLHF
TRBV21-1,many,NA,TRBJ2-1,TGTGCCAGCAGCATTCGGGACAGGATGGTATGGGGTAGCGGGAGGTCCTACAATGAGCAGTTCTTC,CASSIRDRMVWGSGRSYNEQFF
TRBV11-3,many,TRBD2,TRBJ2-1,TGTGCCAGCAGTTCTAGCGGGAGCGGGGGAGAGCAGTTCTTC,CASSSSGSGGEQFF
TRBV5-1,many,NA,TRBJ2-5,TGCGCCAGCTCCCCTTCGGGGACAGAGACCCAGTACTTC,CASSPSGTETQYF
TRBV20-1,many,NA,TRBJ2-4,TGCAGTGCTAGACCTACTATAAGCATGCCCATTCAGTACTTC,CSARPTISMPIQYF
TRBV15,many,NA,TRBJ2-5,TGTGCCACCAGCAGAGTACAGTTTGGAGGGCAAGAGACCCAGTACTTC,CATSRVQFGGQETQYF
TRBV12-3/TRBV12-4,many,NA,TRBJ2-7,TGTGCCAGCAGTTTAGGGGATACCCGCTACGAGCAGTACTTC,CASSLGDTRYEQYF
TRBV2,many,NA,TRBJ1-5,TGTGCCAGCAGTGAAGGGGCGGAGTATAGCAATCAGCCCCAGCATTTT,CASSEGAEYSNQPQHF
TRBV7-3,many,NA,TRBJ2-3,TGTGCCAGCAGCTTAAGGTGGGGCGACTCTGGAGATACGCAGTATTTT,CASSLRWGDSGDTQYF
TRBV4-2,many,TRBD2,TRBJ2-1,TGTGCCAGCAGCCCGCGGACTAGCGGGAGTAATGAGCAGTTCTTC,CASSPRTSGSNEQFF
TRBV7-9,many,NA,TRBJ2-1,NA,CASILGGNYNEQFF
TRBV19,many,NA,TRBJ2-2,TGTGCCAGTGGATCAGGACAGTTGGGCAAGGGAGGGGAGCTGTTTTTT,CASGSGQLGKGGELFF
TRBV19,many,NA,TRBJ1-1,TGTGCCAGTAGTATGACAGGACAGAACACTGAAGCTTTCTTT,CASSMTGQNTEAFF
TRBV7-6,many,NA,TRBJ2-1,TGTGCCAGCAGCCCGGATCCAGGCGGTGAGCAGTTCTTC,CASSPDPGGEQFF
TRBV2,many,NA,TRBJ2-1,TGTGCCAACACGGGTCCCACGGGAAAGGAGCAGTTCTTC,CANTGPTGKEQFF
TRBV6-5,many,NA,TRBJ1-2,TGTGCCAGCAGCACGGGACTTTTTGGCTACACCTTC,CASSTGLFGYTF
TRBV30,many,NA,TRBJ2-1,TGTGCCTGGAGTGCAGGGATTGGGAACAATGAGCAGTTCTTC,CAWSAGIGNNEQFF
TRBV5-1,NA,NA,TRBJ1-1,TGCGCCAGCATCTTGGGACGGATGAACACTGAAGCTTTCTTT,CASILGRMNTEAFF
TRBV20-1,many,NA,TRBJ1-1,TGCAGTGCTCGTGCTACGTCAGGCATGAACACTGAAGCTTTCTTT,CSARATSGMNTEAFF
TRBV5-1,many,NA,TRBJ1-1,TGCGCCAGCGGGGGCGGGGCTCCGAACACTGAAGCTTTCTTT,CASGGGAPNTEAFF